Described below is a single T cell receptor (beta chain) sequence and its context. This sample was taken from a study of T cell changes during pregnancy in multiple sclerosis. Some clones are missing from TCRdb's copy, which holds only in-frame ones; the method was immunoSEQ multiplex PCR. This sample has approximately 47,000 clones, with over 85% found just once. The CDR3 loop spans 18 amino acids. Germline V lookup: CDR1 SEHNR, CDR2 FQNEAQ (reference sequence). Trimming took 0 bases from V and 2 from J; bases not matched to a gene: 9. This material consisted of peripheral blood, taken in the first trimester of pregnancy. The V and J genes are TRBV7-9 and TRBJ2-3; 9 bases line up with TRBD2. This clonotype was sampled from a female donor with multiple sclerosis, enrolled in a pregnancy study. The chain's CDR3 is CASSLASGLAGNTDTQYF. The CDR3 DNA sequence: TGTGCCAGCAGCTTAGCCTCCGGCCTAGCGGGGAACACAGATACGCAGTATTTT.